The text below deals with one TCR beta chain. With 60 Vbeta and 13 Jbeta primers, the PCR was carried out. This table comes from immunoSEQ multiplex PCR, and its TCRdb copy is limited to in-frame clones, with some not included. The table has some 140,000 clones, roughly four fifths seen once; the top ten hold less than 4%. The record originates from a study of cytomegalovirus exposure and HLA in healthy donors. Per germline, CDR1 MNHNY and CDR2 SVGAGI (reference sequence). The CDR3 is 16 amino acids. With V trimmed by 2 bases and J by 3 bases, 2 bases remained unmatched. The sample comprised PBMCs. This sequence originates from a man aged 25-45 years in good health and CMV-seronegative. The chain combines TRBV6-6 with TRBJ2-3, with 13 bases that match TRBD2. The CDR3 protein is CASSYRGLAGTDTQYF. The CDR3 nucleotides read TGTGCCAGCAGTTACCGGGGACTAGCGGGGACAGATACGCAGTATTTT.